The sequence of this T cell receptor (beta chain) was determined in a study of cytomegalovirus exposure and HLA in healthy donors. Turning to the study itself: Among the approximately 400 genotyped donors, 65% to 85% were placed in the Caucasian-associated ancestry cluster. Study findings and constraints: Excluded were some V segments that proved indistinguishable, including TRBV6-2 and TRBV6-3. Among donors in an Asian-associated ancestry cluster, a later analysis reportedly found fewer N-insertions than the approximately 700-donor mean. Most of the CMV-associated TCR beta chains (in a later analysis) appeared to be HLA-restricted.

Comments on this clone: Its target is not known.

This CDR3 spans 14 amino acids. Germline CDR1 and CDR2: LGHNA and YNFKEQ. Trimming at V came to 1 base and at J to 6 bases, leaving 4 bases not matched to a gene. It was with 60 Vbeta and 13 Jbeta primers that the PCR ran. The repertoire was sequenced with immunoSEQ multiplex PCR; TCRdb's copy has only in-frame clones and lacks some. The sample table sets out more than 55,000 clones. The specimen sequenced was PBMCs. This sequence joins TRBV4-2 and TRBJ2-7; 9 bases line up with TRBD1. This receptor was taken from a woman in her thirties or forties in good health and CMV-seropositive. Written as DNA, the CDR3 is TGTGCCAGCAGCCAAGGTACAGGGGGCCTCGAGCAGTACTTC. Translated: CASSQGTGGLEQYF.